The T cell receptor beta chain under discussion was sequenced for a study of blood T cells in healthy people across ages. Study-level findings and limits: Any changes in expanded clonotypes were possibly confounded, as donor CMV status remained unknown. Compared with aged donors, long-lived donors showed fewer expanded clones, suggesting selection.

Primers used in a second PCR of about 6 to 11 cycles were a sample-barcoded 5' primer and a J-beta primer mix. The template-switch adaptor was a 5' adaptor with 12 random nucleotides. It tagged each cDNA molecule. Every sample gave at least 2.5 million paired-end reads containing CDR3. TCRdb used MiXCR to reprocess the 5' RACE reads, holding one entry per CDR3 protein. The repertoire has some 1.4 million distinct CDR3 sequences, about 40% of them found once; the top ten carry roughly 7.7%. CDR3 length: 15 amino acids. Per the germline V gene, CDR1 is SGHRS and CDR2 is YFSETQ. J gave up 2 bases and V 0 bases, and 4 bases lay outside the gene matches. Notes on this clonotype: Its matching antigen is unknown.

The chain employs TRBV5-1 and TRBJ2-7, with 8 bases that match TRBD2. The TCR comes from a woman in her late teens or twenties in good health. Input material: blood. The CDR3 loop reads CASSLEREHPYEQYF. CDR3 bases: TGCGCCAGCAGCTTGGAGCGGGAGCACCCCTACGAGCAGTACTTC.